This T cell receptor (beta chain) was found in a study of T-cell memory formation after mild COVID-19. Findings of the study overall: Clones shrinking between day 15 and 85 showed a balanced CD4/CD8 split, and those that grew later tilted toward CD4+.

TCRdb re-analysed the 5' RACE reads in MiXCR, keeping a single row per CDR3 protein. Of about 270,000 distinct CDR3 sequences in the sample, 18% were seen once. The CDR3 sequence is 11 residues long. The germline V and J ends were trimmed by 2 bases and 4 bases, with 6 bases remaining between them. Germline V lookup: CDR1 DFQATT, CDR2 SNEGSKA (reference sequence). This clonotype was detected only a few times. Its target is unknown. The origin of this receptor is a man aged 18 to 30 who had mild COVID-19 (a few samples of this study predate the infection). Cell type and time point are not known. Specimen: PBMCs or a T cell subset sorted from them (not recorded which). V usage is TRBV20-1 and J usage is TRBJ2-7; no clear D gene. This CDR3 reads CSARNRYEQYF. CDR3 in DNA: TGCAGTGCTAGAAACCGGTACGAGCAGTACTTC.